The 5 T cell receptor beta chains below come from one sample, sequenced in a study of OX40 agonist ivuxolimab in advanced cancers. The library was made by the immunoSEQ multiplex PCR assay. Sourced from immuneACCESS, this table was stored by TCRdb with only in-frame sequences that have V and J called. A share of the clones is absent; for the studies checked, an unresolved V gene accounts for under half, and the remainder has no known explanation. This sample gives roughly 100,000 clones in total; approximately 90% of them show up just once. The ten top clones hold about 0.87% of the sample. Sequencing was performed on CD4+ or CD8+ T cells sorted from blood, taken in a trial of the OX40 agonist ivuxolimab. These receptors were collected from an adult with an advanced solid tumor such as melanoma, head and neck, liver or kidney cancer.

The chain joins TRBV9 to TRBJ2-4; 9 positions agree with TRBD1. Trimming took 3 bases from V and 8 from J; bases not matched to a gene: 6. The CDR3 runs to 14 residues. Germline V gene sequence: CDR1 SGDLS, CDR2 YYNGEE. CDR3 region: CASSEGQGGDIQYF. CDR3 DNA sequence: TGTGCCAGCAGCGAGGGACAGGGAGGAGACATTCAGTACTTC.

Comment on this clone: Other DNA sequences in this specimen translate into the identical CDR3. CDR3 DNA sequence: TGTGCCAGTGCCGGGACAGGGGGAAATCAGCCCCAGCATTTT. Translation gives CASAGTGGNQPQHF. The chain uses TRBV19 and TRBJ1-5; 11 bases agree with TRBD1. V lost 8 bases to trimming and J lost 4 bases; unmatched junction nucleotides: 4. Germline CDR1 LNHDA, CDR2 SQIVND (reference sequence). CDR3 size: 14 residues.

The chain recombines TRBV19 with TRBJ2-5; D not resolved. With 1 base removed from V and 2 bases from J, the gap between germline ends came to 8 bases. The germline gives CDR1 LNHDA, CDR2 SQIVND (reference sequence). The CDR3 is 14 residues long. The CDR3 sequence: CASSIVGTQETQYF. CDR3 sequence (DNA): TGTGCCAGTAGTATAGTGGGTACTCAAGAGACCCAGTACTTC.

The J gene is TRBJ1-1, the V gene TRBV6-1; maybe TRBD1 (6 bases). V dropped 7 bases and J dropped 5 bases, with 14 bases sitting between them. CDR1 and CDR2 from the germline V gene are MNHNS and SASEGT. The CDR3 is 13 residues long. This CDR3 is CASNREVRTEAFF. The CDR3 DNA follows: TGTGCCAGCAACAGGGAGGTGAGAACTGAAGCTTTCTTT.

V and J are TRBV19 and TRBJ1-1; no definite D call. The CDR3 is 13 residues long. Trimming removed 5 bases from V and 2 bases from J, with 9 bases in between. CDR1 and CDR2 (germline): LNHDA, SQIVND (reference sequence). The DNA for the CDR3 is TGTGCCAGTAGTGAACAGCTAAACACTGAAGCTTTCTTT. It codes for CASSEQLNTEAFF.